The next 13 T cell receptor beta chains were all read from a single sample in a study of cytomegalovirus exposure and HLA in healthy donors. The PCR made use of 60 Vbeta and 13 Jbeta primers. The protocol was immunoSEQ multiplex PCR, while the TCRdb copy is restricted to in-frame clones and leaves out a portion. The sample consists of fewer than 200,000 clones, around 86% of them appearing once. The sequenced material came from PBMCs. These receptors were taken from a human donor in good health.

The chain combines TRBV6-1 with TRBJ1-1; 7 positions match TRBD1. The CDR3 extends over 15 amino acids. The germline V gene encodes CDR1 MNHNS and CDR2 SASEGT. The V gene end was trimmed by 6 bases and the J gene end by 3 bases; junction bases not matched to a gene: 10. This CDR3 reads CASRTGTVGHTEAFF. CDR3 coding DNA: TGTGCCAGCAGAACAGGGACAGTGGGGCACACTGAAGCTTTCTTT.

This clone was recorded a few times. This sequence joins TRBV6-5 and TRBJ2-7, with D perhaps TRBD1 (5 bases). This CDR3 comprises 12 residues. CDR1 and CDR2 (germline): MNHEY, SVGAGI. The V end was cut by 5 bases, the J end by 5 bases, with 10 bases between. The CDR3 region is CASSDPGNEQYF. For the CDR3, the DNA is TGTGCCAGCAGTGATCCAGGGAACGAGCAGTACTTC.

The chain recombines TRBV6-6 with TRBJ2-6; possible D gene TRBD1, 5 bases. The CDR3 sequence is 16 residues long. Germline values: CDR1 MNHNY, CDR2 SVGAGI (reference sequence). The V end was cut by 0 bases, the J end by 2 bases, with 8 bases between. This CDR3 reads CASSYSQGTGANVLTF. DNA of the CDR3: TGTGCCAGCAGTTACTCCCAGGGAACTGGGGCCAACGTCCTGACTTTC.

The rearrangement uses TRBV6-6 and TRBJ1-1; D may be TRBD1 (6 bases). Deletions cut 0 bases from V and 11 bases from J, with 19 bases between. This CDR3 spans 15 amino acids. Germline-derived CDR1 and CDR2 are MNHNY and SVGAGI (reference sequence). The CDR3 sequence is CASSYSGDTSRLAFF. The CDR3 DNA reads TGTGCCAGCAGTTACTCAGGGGACACCTCTAGGTTGGCTTTCTTT.

A single count supports this clone. V usage is TRBV4-1 and J usage is TRBJ2-5; maybe TRBD1 (5 bases). Gene TRBJ2-7 matches the end of the DNA better, so the J call may be wrong. The CDR3 runs to 15 residues. Germline V CDR1 and CDR2: MGHRA, YSYEKL. CDR3 residues: CASSQGRVGTYEQYF. CDR3 nucleotides: TGCGCCAGCAGCCAGGGCAGGGTGGGAACCTACGAGCAGTACTTC.

The rearrangement joins TRBV21-1 to TRBJ1-1. TRBV21-1 is described as a pseudogene. CDR3 length: 14 residues. The CDR3 DNA reads TGTGCCAGCAGCAACCGGGTCGCCAACCGGATCGCTTTCTTT. Its protein is CASSNRVANRIAFF.

The rearrangement links TRBV7-9 to TRBJ1-2; 9 positions agree with TRBD1. The length of the CDR3 is 15 residues. Germline V lookup: CDR1 SEHNR, CDR2 FQNEAQ (reference sequence). Trimming took 6 bases from V and 8 from J; bases not matched to a gene: 13. CDR3 sequence reads: CASSRTGTGLVGYTF. The DNA for the CDR3 is TGTGCCAGCAGTCGTACCGGGACAGGGCTTGTGGGCTACACCTTC.

This rearrangement joins TRBV29-1 to TRBJ2-3; TRBD1 agrees at 10 bases. V shed 6 bases and J 1 base; nucleotides not matched to a gene: 7. CDR3 length: 15 residues. CDR1 SQVTM and CDR2 ANQGSEA come from the germline V gene. The CDR3 bases are TGCAGCGTAGGTGGACAGGGGGGTGGCACAGATACGCAGTATTTT. This gives the protein CSVGGQGGGTDTQYF.

This chain joins TRBV9 and TRBJ1-6; D remains unclear. The germline V gene has CDR1 SGDLS and CDR2 YYNGEE. The CDR3 is 14 residues long. V lost 0 bases and J 5 bases, leaving 6 bases between the germline ends. This CDR3 reads CASSVGLNNSPLHF. CDR3 DNA sequence: TGTGCCAGCAGCGTAGGACTGAATAATTCACCCCTCCACTTT.

The chain recombines TRBV4-1 with TRBJ1-5; no clear D gene. Trimming left V 1 base short and J 5 bases short, with 6 bases between. The CDR3 runs to 13 residues. The germline gives CDR1 MGHRA, CDR2 YSYEKL. The CDR3 sequence: CASSQVQDQPQHF. CDR3 bases: TGCGCCAGCAGCCAAGTTCAGGATCAGCCCCAGCATTTT.

The rearrangement uses TRBV18 and TRBJ1-1; 8 bases align to TRBD1. J was trimmed by 3 bases and V by 5 bases; bases with no gene match: 2. This CDR3 region has 13 residues. Germline values: CDR1 KGHSH, CDR2 LQKENI. The CDR3 is CASSGQGDTEAFF. The DNA of the CDR3 is TGTGCCAGCTCAGGACAGGGCGACACTGAAGCTTTCTTT.

In DNA form, the CDR3 reads TGCGCCAGCAGCTCGCAACCCTTACTAAGCGGGGGGGCCCAAGAGACCCAGTACTTC. This codes for CASSSQPLLSGGAQETQYF. V and J are TRBV4-1 and TRBJ2-5; TRBD2 matches at 10 bases. The CDR3 is 19 amino acids. Germline V gene sequence: CDR1 MGHRA, CDR2 YSYEKL. The J segment lost 1 base and the V segment lost 5 bases, leaving 16 bases of the junction unmatched.

The rearrangement uses TRBV7-2 and TRBJ2-1, with a tentative D call TRBD1 (6 bases). This CDR3 has 14 residues. Germline CDR1 SGHTA, CDR2 FQGNSA. V shed 3 bases and J shed 8 bases, with 14 bases lying between them. CDR3 amino acids: CASSFGQRTDEQFF. CDR3 bases: TGTGCCAGCAGCTTCGGACAGCGAACGGATGAGCAGTTCTTC.